This T cell receptor (beta chain) was identified in a study of tissue T cells after allogeneic stem cell transplantation. Overall study: Patients with graft-versus-host disease had grafts: several unmodified, three CD34-selected and T-cell-depleted. Every graft-versus-host disease patient had gastrointestinal disease and got several lines of graft-versus-host disease therapy. Where cell numbers permitted, CD3+ T cells were sorted from preserved blood and marrow.

The repertoire was sequenced with immunoSEQ multiplex PCR; TCRdb's copy has only in-frame clones and lacks some. The table has 20,000 to 30,000 clones, about 90% seen once. V lost 4 bases to trimming and J lost 6 bases, with 14 bases between them. This CDR3 has 14 amino acids. Germline assignment: CDR1 SGHRS and CDR2 YFSETQ. This clonotype originated in a male donor aged 60 or over who later had graft-versus-host disease after an allogeneic stem cell transplant. This sequence joins TRBV5-1 and TRBJ1-5; D is unresolved. The sample here was blood, taken before transplantation. The CDR3: CASSVGIIGQPQHF. CDR3 nucleotides: TGCGCCAGCAGCGTCGGGATAATCGGTCAGCCCCAGCATTTT. The full variable domain, with the rest looked up from reference TRBV5-1 and TRBJ1-5, is KAGVTQTPRYLIKTRGQQVTLSCSPISGHRSVSWYQQTPGQGLQFLFEYFSETQRNKGNFPGRFSGRQFSNSRSEMNVSTLELGDSALYLCASSVGIIGQPQHFGDGTRLSIL.